Included here is one T cell receptor beta chain sequence, with context. As yet, its antigen is unknown. These data belong to a study of cytomegalovirus exposure and HLA in healthy donors. Study-wide findings and caveats: TCR beta chain V- and J-gene trimming was linked, in a later analysis, to a missense variant in DCLRE1C. In most subjects, TCR beta sequences reportedly gave accurate predictions of HLA-A and HLA-B alleles.

The PCR ran on 60 Vbeta and 13 Jbeta primers. TCRdb's table, derived via immunoSEQ multiplex PCR, lists solely in-frame clones and lacks some. The data show tens of thousands of clones, roughly 86% seen once. The ends lost 5 bases at V and 4 bases at J; junction bases unmatched: 8. Germline V gives CDR1 PRHDT, CDR2 FYEKMQ (reference sequence). The length of the CDR3 is 15 residues. The V call is TRBV13, the J call TRBJ1-1; TRBD1 aligns across 9 bases. Sample: PBMCs. The sequence was collected from a man between 18 and 29 years old in good health and CMV-seronegative. The CDR3 reads CASSPGDRGGTEAFF. For the CDR3, the DNA is TGTGCCAGCAGCCCTGGAGACAGGGGGGGCACTGAAGCTTTCTTT.